Described below is a single T cell receptor beta chain sequence and its context. This sample was taken from a study of blood T cell repertoires in COVID-19. Germline V gene sequence: CDR1 SEHNR, CDR2 FQNEAQ (reference sequence). V shed 6 bases, J shed 0 bases, and the junction held 3 bases outside the gene matches. The CDR3 extends over 17 amino acids. Repertoires were generated with immunoSEQ multiplex PCR, while TCRdb's copy carries only in-frame clones and drops some. The repertoire holds some 210,000 clones, around 83% seen once, with 2.5% to 3.5% in the top ten. The source material was peripheral blood. The V gene is TRBV7-9, the J gene TRBJ2-3; the match to TRBD2 covers 16 bases. The sequence was collected from a man over 45 with active or convalescent COVID-19. CDR3 loop: CASRPGLAGGSTDTQYF. In DNA, the CDR3 is TGTGCCAGCAGACCGGGACTAGCGGGAGGGAGCACAGATACGCAGTATTTT.